The 3 T cell receptor beta chains below all came from one sample that was sequenced in a study of T cell responses to AZD1222 COVID-19 vaccine. Libraries were prepared by immunoSEQ multiplex PCR; TCRdb keeps only in-frame clonotypes and omits some of them. This sample has 95,000 to 150,000 clones; about 90% occur once, and the top ten carry 4% to 5.5%. The sample consisted of peripheral blood, taken on day 0 of MenACWY control vaccination. The receptors shown here come from an adult in good health.

The rearrangement joins TRBV7-2 to TRBJ2-1, with D hard to call. Trimming removed 1 base at V and 8 bases at J, with 6 bases between. CDR3 length: 12 amino acids. From germline, CDR1 is SGHTA and CDR2 FQGNSA. The CDR3 DNA reads TGTGCCAGCAGCTTAGATCGGCATGAGCAGTTCTTC. It yields the protein CASSLDRHEQFF.

DNA for the CDR3: TGTGCCACCAGCAGACCGGGACAGGGAGTCTTTGGTGAAGCTTTCTTT. Its translation: CATSRPGQGVFGEAFF. This chain uses TRBV15 with TRBJ1-1; TRBD1 aligns across 9 bases. CDR1 LNHNV and CDR2 YYDKDF come from the germline V gene (reference sequence). There are 16 residues in the CDR3. V trimming: 2 bases; J trimming: 7 bases; junction bases outside the gene matches: 11.

The chain uses TRBV28 and TRBJ2-2; D possibly corresponds to TRBD1 (5 bases). The CDR3 runs 14 residues. Germline V gives CDR1 MDHEN, CDR2 SYDVKM. V was shortened by 3 bases and J by 4 bases, with 9 bases between the two germline ends. CDR3 sequence: CASSLTASTGELFF. The CDR3 DNA follows: TGTGCCAGCAGTTTGACAGCCTCCACCGGGGAGCTGTTTTTT.